The 19 T cell receptor beta chains below all came from one sample that was sequenced in a study of PD-L1 blockade in urothelial cancer. Time point of the sample: pretreatment peripheral blood. Here immunoSEQ multiplex PCR was the method, and the copy in TCRdb shows in-frame clones only, minus some. The sample yields 70,000 or so clones, about 90% seen once. The specimen comprised PBMCs, sampled around atezolizumab (anti-PD-L1) treatment. The origin of the receptors is a man aged 70-80 years with urothelial cancer.

J is TRBJ2-1 and V is TRBV10-1; possibly TRBD1 for D (6 bases). The germline gives CDR1 WNHNN, CDR2 SYGVQD (reference sequence). The CDR3 is 11 amino acids. Trimming shortened V by 4 bases and J by 11 bases, and 9 bases separated the two germline ends. The CDR3 DNA is TGCGCCAGCAGTGGCGGACAGAAGCAGTTCTTC. Residues: CASSGGQKQFF.

The chain employs TRBV25-1 and TRBJ2-7; TRBD1 matches 9 bases. Germline V gives CDR1 MGHDK, CDR2 SYGVNS. J lost 5 bases, V lost 8 bases, and 7 bases had no gene match. The CDR3 is 13 amino acids. CDR3 coding DNA: TGTGCCAGCGCCGGGACAGGGTCGGACGAGCAGTACTTC. Protein product: CASAGTGSDEQYF.

The genes are TRBV9 and TRBJ1-2, with 8 nucleotides matching TRBD1. The CDR3 contains 14 residues. V trimming: 2 bases; J trimming: 4 bases; junction bases outside the gene matches: 4. Germline lookup yields CDR1 SGDLS and CDR2 YYNGEE. CDR3 nucleotides: TGTGCCAGCAGCGTCACAGGGGGACCCTATGGCTACACCTTC. This encodes CASSVTGGPYGYTF.

V and J are TRBV6-1 and TRBJ2-4; TRBD2 is a possible D gene (5 bases). Per germline, CDR1 MNHNS and CDR2 SASEGT. V was cut by 2 bases and J by 0 bases, with 17 bases left in between. This CDR3 has 18 residues. The CDR3 reads CASSETSITLRAKNIQYF. DNA of the CDR3: TGTGCCAGCAGTGAAACTAGTATAACTCTCCGAGCCAAAAACATTCAGTACTTC.

The chain recombines TRBV10-3 with TRBJ1-2; D possibly corresponds to TRBD1 (5 bases). Trimming stripped 7 bases from V and 3 bases from J, with 9 bases between. Germline V gene lookup returns CDR1 ENHRY and CDR2 SYGVKD. CDR3 length: 12 residues. CDR3 DNA: TGTGCCATCACGGGCAGGGACTATGGCTACACCTTC. Its translation: CAITGRDYGYTF.

This chain connects TRBV4-1 to TRBJ2-3, with 7 bases identical to TRBD2. Germline CDR1 and CDR2: MGHRA and YSYEKL. Trimming took 0 bases from V and 2 from J; bases not matched to a gene: 8. The CDR3 contains 17 residues. In nucleotides, the CDR3 is TGCGCCAGCAGCCAAGAGGGGGGGTCCCTCCCCACAGATACGCAGTATTTT. This codes for CASSQEGGSLPTDTQYF.

The chain recombines TRBV28 with TRBJ2-7; 7 bases match TRBD1. CDR1 is MDHEN, CDR2 SYDVKM, per germline. The CDR3 sequence is 14 residues long. The ends lost 3 bases at V and 4 bases at J; junction bases unmatched: 6. CDR3 protein: CASSFGDREYEQYF. In DNA form, the CDR3 reads TGTGCCAGCAGTTTTGGAGACAGGGAATACGAGCAGTACTTC. The whole variable domain, remainder taken from reference TRBV28 and TRBJ2-7, is DVKVTQSSRYLVKRTGEKVFLECVQDMDHENMFWYRQDPGLGLRLIYFSYDVKMKEKGDIPEGYSVSREKKERFSLILESASTNQTSMYLCASSFGDREYEQYFGPGTRLTVT.

The chain links TRBV27 to TRBJ1-2; D may be TRBD1 (5 bases). This CDR3 has 17 amino acids. Between the trimmed V and J ends, which lost 5 bases and 4 bases, there was a span of 23 bases. The V gene's germline CDR1 is MNHEY and CDR2 SMNVEV (reference sequence). CDR3 nucleotides: TGTGCCAGCAGTCGTGGAGGCGGGACCCCTGATCGCTATGGCTACACCTTC. Translated, it gives CASSRGGGTPDRYGYTF.

The chain employs TRBV9 and TRBJ2-7; D gene unclear. The V gene lost 4 bases and the J gene lost 5 bases, with 10 bases spanning the gap. Germline V gene sequence: CDR1 SGDLS, CDR2 YYNGEE. The CDR3 is 12 residues long. This chain's CDR3 is CASSRSENEQYF. In nucleotides, the CDR3 is TGTGCCAGCAGCCGCTCCGAGAACGAGCAGTACTTC.

The rearrangement joins TRBV2 to TRBJ2-7; 7 bases are shared with TRBD2. Germline V gives CDR1 SNHLY, CDR2 FYNNEI. The CDR3 loop spans 14 amino acids. The J segment lost 7 bases and the V segment lost 4 bases, leaving 10 bases of the junction unmatched. CDR3 in DNA: TGTGCCAGCAGTGGAGGACTAGGGCAGATAGAGCAGTACTTC. Amino acid sequence: CASSGGLGQIEQYF.

This clone was detected a few times. The chain uses TRBV6-4 and TRBJ2-1; a possible D gene is TRBD2 (5 bases). Germline V gene data show CDR1 as MRHNA and CDR2 as SNTAGT. This CDR3 has 15 amino acids. V lost 3 bases to trimming and J lost 1 base, with 10 bases between them. The CDR3 loop reads CASSEGAESYNEQFF. In DNA form, the CDR3 reads TGTGCCAGCAGTGAGGGAGCGGAATCCTACAATGAGCAGTTCTTC.

This clone has only one observation. The same CDR3 can be traced to other DNA sequences in this sample. V usage is TRBV19 and J usage is TRBJ1-2; 9 bases are a match to TRBD1. The V gene end was trimmed by 5 bases and the J gene end by 5 bases; junction bases not matched to a gene: 3. Germline CDR1 is LNHDA and CDR2 is SQIVND (reference sequence). This CDR3 region has 13 residues. This chain's CDR3 is CASSPGTGYGYTF. For the CDR3, the DNA is TGTGCCAGTAGTCCGGGGACAGGGTATGGCTACACCTTC.

The chain employs TRBV11-2 and TRBJ1-2; D uncertain. CDR3 length equals 16 residues. The ends were cut back, 2 bases at V and 4 bases at J, with 17 bases in the middle. The germline V gene encodes CDR1 SGHAT and CDR2 FQNNGV. The CDR3 DNA is TGTGCCAGCAGCTTAAGGAGGCTCTCGCTTGGCTATGGCTACACCTTC. Amino acids: CASSLRRLSLGYGYTF.

The chain employs TRBV29-1 and TRBJ2-7; TRBD1 aligns across 11 bases. Germline V gene sequence: CDR1 SQVTM, CDR2 ANQGSEA. V lost 5 bases and J lost 3; bases outside the gene matches: 6. The CDR3 consists of 14 residues. CDR3 protein: CSVLKGTGGYEQYF. For the CDR3, the DNA is TGCAGCGTTTTGAAGGGGACAGGGGGCTACGAGCAGTACTTC.

This chain uses TRBV28 with TRBJ2-1; 13 bases fit TRBD2. There are 15 residues in the CDR3. CDR1 and CDR2 (germline): MDHEN, SYDVKM. The ends lost 6 bases at V and 4 bases at J; junction bases unmatched: 3. The CDR3 loop reads CASRLLAGGYNEQFF. Here the CDR3 DNA reads TGTGCCAGCAGACTACTAGCGGGAGGGTACAATGAGCAGTTCTTC.

The chain links TRBV5-6 to TRBJ1-2, with 8 bases lining up with TRBD1. This CDR3 contains 16 residues. V lost 4 bases to trimming and J lost 3 bases; unmatched junction nucleotides: 11. Germline lookup yields CDR1 SGHDT and CDR2 YYEEEE. CDR3 in DNA: TGTGCCAGCAGCCTAGGACAGGGAAGGGGGTACTATGGCTACACCTTC. Protein product: CASSLGQGRGYYGYTF. Full variable domain (missing parts from reference TRBV5-6 and TRBJ1-2): DAGVTQSPTHLIKTRGQQVTLRCSPKSGHDTVSWYQQALGQGPQFIFQYYEEEERQRGNFPDRFSGHQFPNYSSELNVNALLLGDSALYLCASSLGQGRGYYGYTFGSGTRLTVV.

This chain connects TRBV7-9 to TRBJ1-5; tentatively, D is TRBD1 (6 bases). V lost 5 bases and J lost 6, with 11 bases in between. The germline V gene has CDR1 SEHNR and CDR2 FQNEAQ (reference sequence). The CDR3 has 13 amino acids. CDR3 protein: CASSQKQGQPQHF. CDR3 in DNA: TGTGCCAGCAGCCAAAAACAGGGTCAGCCCCAGCATTTT.

The gene calls are TRBV30 and TRBJ2-1; 14 positions match TRBD2. The CDR3 is made up of 19 amino acids. The V and J ends lost 1 base and 8 bases, in that order; junction bases with no gene match: 16. Germline V gene data show CDR1 as GTSNPN and CDR2 as SVGIG (reference sequence). The DNA for the CDR3 is TGTGCCTGGAGTGACCTCCCCTGGACTAGCGGGAGGAAAAGGCATGAGCAGTTCTTC. As protein: CAWSDLPWTSGRKRHEQFF.

This clone has just one count. The rearrangement uses TRBV28 and TRBJ2-3; D remains unclear. The CDR3 consists of 16 residues. The V end lost 3 bases, the J end lost 2 bases, and 15 bases lay between the germline ends. The germline V gene encodes CDR1 MDHEN and CDR2 SYDVKM. The DNA for the CDR3 is TGTGCCAGCAGTTTCATGTCCAACAGCCCCACAGATACGCAGTATTTT. Protein product: CASSFMSNSPTDTQYF.